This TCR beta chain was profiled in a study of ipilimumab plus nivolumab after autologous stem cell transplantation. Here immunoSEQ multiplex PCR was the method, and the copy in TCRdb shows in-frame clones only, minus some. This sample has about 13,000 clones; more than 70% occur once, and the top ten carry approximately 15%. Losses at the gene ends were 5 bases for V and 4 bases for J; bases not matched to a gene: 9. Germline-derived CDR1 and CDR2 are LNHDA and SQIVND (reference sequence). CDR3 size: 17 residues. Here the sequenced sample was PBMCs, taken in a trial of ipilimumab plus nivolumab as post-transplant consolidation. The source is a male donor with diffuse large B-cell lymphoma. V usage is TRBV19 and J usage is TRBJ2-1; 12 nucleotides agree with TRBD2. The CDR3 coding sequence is TGTGCCAGTAGTTACAATCGACTAGCGGGAGTTTACAATGAGCAGTTCTTC. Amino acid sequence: CASSYNRLAGVYNEQFF.